The TCR beta chain described here comes from a study of cytomegalovirus exposure and HLA in healthy donors (dated by TCRdb to the late 2010s). Turning to the overall study: The 550 to 750 repertoires of the first cohort and the roughly 120 validation repertoires were produced on the same platform, according to a later analysis. The study was designed to test whether signatures of past pathogen exposure could be identified by cataloging public T cell receptors. A separate validation cohort of approximately 130 different subjects was used in addition to the roughly 620-subject first cohort. To predict cytomegalovirus infection status, the study brought together high-throughput TCR immunosequencing, statistical association of individual TCRs with disease status, and machine learning. The full study reports these points: The study gave a list of around 170 TCR beta chains associated with cytomegalovirus. A few of the identified cytomegalovirus-associated TCR beta chains were confirmed in vitro to be specific for cytomegalovirus antigens. Most TCR sequences were observed very rarely across donors, whereas some public TCRs were present in many individuals. The validation cohort had no HLA typing available for a later analysis, so co-occurrence within that cohort was assessed over all 120 or so repertoires. The classifier was reported to diagnose cytomegalovirus status with high specificity and sensitivity in both the original cohort and the validation cohort. It was suggested by the authors that the approach could potentially be generalized to other disease states and immunological phenotypes. In a later analysis, TCRs clustered in the first cohort were found to also tend to co-occur in the approximately 120 validation repertoires, with 85% to 95% of cluster scores above 0.

Separate from the roughly 660-subject first cohort, the validation cohort of 95 to 150 subjects was the group to which the donors belonged. In regard to this clone: Its antigen target is currently unknown. No quality values exist for individual bases; no much larger clone is one base distant.

Library construction relied on the immunoSEQ multiplex PCR assay. In the original analysis: A statistical classification framework was built for diagnosing cytomegalovirus status from the catalog of TCR beta chain sequences. The immuneACCESS repertoire file appears here via TCRdb, limited to in-frame rearrangements. These files lack a portion of the clones; in checked studies, under half of the deficit traces to unresolved V genes, and the cause of the others is not known. V and J calls plus clone size are reproduced from that table; the DNA served to infer D and trimming. For this sample the table gives 100,000 to 120,000 clones, of which more than 75% were detected only once. 1.4% of the sample comes from the top ten. CDR1 and CDR2, per the germline V gene, are MDHEN and SYDVKM. The V end gives up 5 bases and the J end 0 bases, leaving 0 bases in the junction not matched to a gene. From cysteine to phenylalanine, the CDR3 is 14 amino acids long. Just the 42-base CDR3 DNA is kept, in frame starting at base 1.

The source is a woman in her twenties or thirties in good health and CMV-seropositive. The sequenced sample consisted of PBMCs. The chain was built from TRBV28 and TRBJ2-7, with 11 middle bases fitting TRBD2. The base sequence is TGTGCCAGCAGTACTAGCGGGAGCTCCTACGAGCAGTACTTC. Translation gives CASSTSGSSYEQYF.